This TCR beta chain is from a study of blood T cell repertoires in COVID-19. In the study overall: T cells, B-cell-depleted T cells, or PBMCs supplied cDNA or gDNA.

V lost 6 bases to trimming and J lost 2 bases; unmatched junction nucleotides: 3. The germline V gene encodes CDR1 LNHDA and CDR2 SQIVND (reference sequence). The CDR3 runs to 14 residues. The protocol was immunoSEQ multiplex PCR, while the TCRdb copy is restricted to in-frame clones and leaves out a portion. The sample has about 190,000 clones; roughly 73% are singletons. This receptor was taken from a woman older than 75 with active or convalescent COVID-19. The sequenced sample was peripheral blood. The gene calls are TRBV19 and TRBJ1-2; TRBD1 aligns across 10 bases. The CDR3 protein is CASSTDRGNYGYTF. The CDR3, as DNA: TGTGCCAGTAGCACGGACAGGGGGAACTATGGCTACACCTTC.